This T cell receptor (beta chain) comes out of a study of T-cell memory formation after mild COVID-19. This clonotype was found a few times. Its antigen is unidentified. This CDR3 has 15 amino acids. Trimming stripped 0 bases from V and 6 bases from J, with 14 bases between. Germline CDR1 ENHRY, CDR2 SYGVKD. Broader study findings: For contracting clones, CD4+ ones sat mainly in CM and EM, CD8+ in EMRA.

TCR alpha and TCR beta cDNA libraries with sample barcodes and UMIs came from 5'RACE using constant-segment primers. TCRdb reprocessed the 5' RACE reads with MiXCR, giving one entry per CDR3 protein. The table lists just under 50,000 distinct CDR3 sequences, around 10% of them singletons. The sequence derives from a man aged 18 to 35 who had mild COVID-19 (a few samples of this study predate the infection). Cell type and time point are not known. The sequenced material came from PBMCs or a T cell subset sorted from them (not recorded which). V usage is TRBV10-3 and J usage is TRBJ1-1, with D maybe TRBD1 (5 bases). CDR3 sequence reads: CAISESIREGPEAFF. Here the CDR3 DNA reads TGTGCCATCAGTGAGTCGATTCGGGAGGGGCCTGAAGCTTTCTTT.